The present entry profiles one T cell receptor (beta chain) with its context. Its antigen remains unidentified. The libraries were made with immunoSEQ version 4 in survey mode. Data came from immunoSEQ multiplex PCR; TCRdb stores just in-frame clones and leaves some out. The table lists 25,000 to 35,000 clones, approximately 80% of them singletons. This CDR3 spans 12 amino acids. V shed 4 bases, J shed 4 bases, and the junction held 2 bases outside the gene matches. The germline CDR1 and CDR2 sequences are GTSNPN and SVGIG (reference sequence). The sample belongs to a study of persistence of HIV-infected CD4 T cells. Across the whole study: Isolated cells were CMV- and HIV-1 Gag-responding CD4+ T cells. Suppressive ART had lasted a median of around 8 years.

The stimulus was lysate of CMV-infected fibroblasts, 9 to 10 ug/mL. Memory cells lacking CD40L and CD69 with high CD45RO were sorted. The chain joins TRBV30 to TRBJ1-2; the match to TRBD1 covers 8 bases. The starting material was CD4+ T cells sorted from PBMCs after 18-hour stimulation, obtained from a patient who received antiretroviral therapy. The TCR sequence derives from an adult man with HIV who was CMV-seropositive. DNA for the CDR3: TGTGCCTGGACTGGGACAGGCTATGGCTACACCTTC. It encodes CAWTGTGYGYTF.